This T cell receptor (beta chain) was obtained from a study of blood T cell repertoires in COVID-19. About the study: COVID-19 samples collected from the United States, Italy and Spain covered acute and convalescent phases. The cDNA or gDNA used as material had been derived from T cells, B-cell-depleted T cells, or PBMCs.

The method was immunoSEQ multiplex PCR; TCRdb's version includes in-frame clones alone and lacks a portion of them. Among fewer than 200,000 clones listed, roughly 78% were seen once. This CDR3 has 14 amino acids. Trimming stripped 3 bases from V and 6 bases from J, with 9 bases between. Germline loops: CDR1 MGHDK, CDR2 SYGVNS. Only one count was recorded for this clone. This receptor was identified in a man aged 65-85 years with active or convalescent COVID-19. The chain joins TRBV25-1 to TRBJ1-6; D is perhaps TRBD1 (6 bases). Sequenced material: peripheral blood. The CDR3 loop is CASSEGAGNSPLHF. The CDR3 DNA sequence: TGTGCCAGCAGTGAGGGGGCCGGTAATTCACCCCTCCACTTT.